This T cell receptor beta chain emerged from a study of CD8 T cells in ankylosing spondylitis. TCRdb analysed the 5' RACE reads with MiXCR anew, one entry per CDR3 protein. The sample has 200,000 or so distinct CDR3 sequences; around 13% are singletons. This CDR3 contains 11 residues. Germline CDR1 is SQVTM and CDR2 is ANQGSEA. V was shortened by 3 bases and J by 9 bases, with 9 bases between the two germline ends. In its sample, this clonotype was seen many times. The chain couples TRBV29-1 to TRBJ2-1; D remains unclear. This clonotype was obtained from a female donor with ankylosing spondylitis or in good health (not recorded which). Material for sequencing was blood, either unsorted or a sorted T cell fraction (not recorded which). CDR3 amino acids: CSVDRAGEQFF. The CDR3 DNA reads TGCAGCGTTGACCGGGCCGGTGAGCAGTTCTTC.